These 21 T cell receptor beta chains originate from one sample sequenced in a study of technical replicates of blood from a handful of donors. The assay was immunoSEQ multiplex PCR, and TCRdb's table has in-frame clones only and misses some. Among about 75,000 clones listed, about 97% were seen once. The sample was T cells isolated from PBMCs. The source of these receptors is a human donor in good health.

The chain carries TRBV27 and TRBJ1-2, with D tentatively TRBD1 (5 bases). Trimming pared 4 bases from V and 4 bases from J, leaving 40 bases between. Germline V CDR1 and CDR2: MNHEY, SMNVEV (reference sequence). This CDR3 has 23 amino acids. The CDR3 nucleotides read TGTGCCAGCAGTTCAAATAACGGGGGGATTTTCGACACTCGATCGAGACTACGCTATGGCTACACCTTC. This sequence encodes CASSSNNGGIFDTRSRLRYGYTF.

Notes on this clone: The junction departs from germline at one end; a sequencing error may be responsible. The genes are TRBV5-6 and TRBJ2-7; a weak D match, TRBD2 (6 bases). CDR3 length: 16 residues. Germline loops: CDR1 SGHDT, CDR2 YYEEEE. The CDR3 coding sequence is TGTGCCAGCCCCCTCCCCGGGCGGGACCCTTCCTGCGAGCAGTACTTC. It yields the protein CASPLPGRDPSCEQYF.

The genes are TRBV29-1 and TRBJ2-7; TRBD2 aligns across 8 bases. The V gene's germline CDR1 is SQVTM and CDR2 ANQGSEA. This CDR3 has 13 residues. Trimming took 7 bases from V and 7 from J; bases not matched to a gene: 12. The CDR3 coding sequence is TGCAGCGCGTCTCCAGCGGGAGAGGGGGAGCAGTACTTC. This translates into CSASPAGEGEQYF.

The chain carries TRBV4-2 and TRBJ2-7; 11 bases fit TRBD2. V trimming: 0 bases; J trimming: 6 bases; junction bases outside the gene matches: 7. Germline-derived CDR1 and CDR2 are LGHNA and YNFKEQ. The CDR3 spans 16 residues. In nucleotides, the CDR3 is TGTGCCAGCAGCCAAGAAACGGCTAGCGGGAGGAGCGAGCAGTACTTC. Its protein is CASSQETASGRSEQYF.

The V gene is TRBV6-4, the J gene TRBJ1-2; 9 nucleotides line up with TRBD1. Looked up from germline, CDR1 is MRHNA and CDR2 is SNTAGT. V lost 0 bases and J lost 7; bases outside the gene matches: 9. The CDR3 has 16 residues. The CDR3, as DNA: TGTGCCAGCAGTGACTCGGGACAGGGAAGAGTAGTTGGCTACACCTTC. Translated: CASSDSGQGRVVGYTF.

The chain recombines TRBV19 with TRBJ2-1; possible D gene TRBD1, 6 bases. CDR1 LNHDA and CDR2 SQIVND come from the germline V gene (reference sequence). Trimming took off 8 bases at V and 5 bases at J, with 25 bases between the two ends. CDR3 length: 17 residues. CDR3 sequence: CASSLWDTAETDNEQFF. CDR3 nucleotide sequence: TGTGCCAGTTCCCTATGGGACACCGCTGAGACGGACAATGAGCAGTTCTTC.

The chain uses TRBV25-1 and TRBJ1-1, with TRBD1 matching 9 bases. Germline CDR1 MGHDK, CDR2 SYGVNS. The V gene end was trimmed by 5 bases and the J gene end by 6 bases; junction bases not matched to a gene: 7. The CDR3 is 14 residues long. CDR3 residues: CASSRTGAHPEAFF. CDR3 DNA sequence: TGTGCCAGCAGTAGGACAGGGGCCCATCCTGAAGCTTTCTTT.

The chain recombines TRBV6-9 with TRBJ2-4; D is undetermined. CDR1 MNHGY and CDR2 SVAAGI come from the germline V gene. V was trimmed by 7 bases and J by 0 bases, leaving 10 bases between them. The CDR3 totals 14 residues. The CDR3 loop is CASTEELAKNIQYF. DNA for the CDR3: TGTGCCAGCACCGAGGAACTAGCCAAAAACATTCAGTACTTC.

The rearrangement links TRBV7-9 to TRBJ2-2, with TRBD2 matching 16 bases. After removal of 4 bases from V and 4 bases from J, the junction contained 6 bases not matched to a gene. Germline V CDR1 and CDR2: SEHNR, FQNEAQ (reference sequence). This CDR3 has 18 amino acids. CDR3 sequence (DNA): TGTGCCAGCAGCTCTGGGACTAGCGGGAGGGCAGGCACCGGGGAGCTGTTTTTT. Translation: CASSSGTSGRAGTGELFF.

The chain employs TRBV18 and TRBJ1-1, with 10 bases aligning to TRBD1. Germline-derived CDR1 and CDR2 are KGHSH and LQKENI. V lost 6 bases and J lost 0; bases outside the gene matches: 7. The CDR3 runs to 16 residues. CDR3 region: CASSFGQGDLNTEAFF. The CDR3 bases are TGTGCCAGCTCTTTTGGACAGGGGGATTTGAACACTGAAGCTTTCTTT.

This clone was picked up one time. The chain joins TRBV30 to TRBJ1-1, with 8 bases fitting TRBD1. CDR1 and CDR2 (germline): GTSNPN, SVGIG (reference sequence). V dropped 7 bases and J dropped 1; count of bases not matched to a gene: 5. The CDR3 contains 13 residues. CDR3 loop: CALTGERNTEAFF. The CDR3 DNA follows: TGTGCCTTGACAGGGGAGAGGAACACTGAAGCTTTCTTT.

The rearrangement joins TRBV11-3 to TRBJ2-1, with 11 bases identical to TRBD2. The CDR3 extends over 16 amino acids. J gave up 8 bases and V 7 bases, and 13 bases lay outside the gene matches. Germline assignment: CDR1 SGHNT and CDR2 YENEEA. This chain's CDR3 is CASTDLAGGPYDEQFF. The CDR3 bases are TGTGCCAGCACCGATTTAGCGGGGGGGCCGTACGATGAGCAGTTCTTC.

The rearrangement links TRBV7-9 to TRBJ2-7; 10 nucleotides line up with TRBD1. CDR3 length equals 16 residues. Germline V CDR1 and CDR2: SEHNR, FQNEAQ (reference sequence). Trimming at V came to 3 bases and at J to 5 bases, leaving 10 bases not matched to a gene. CDR3 amino acids: CASSLRPGQGTHEQYF. In DNA, the CDR3 is TGTGCCAGCAGCTTGAGGCCGGGACAGGGGACCCACGAGCAGTACTTC.

Regarding this clone: The junction and the germline gene differ at one end; a read error may be behind it. The genes are TRBV5-4 and TRBJ2-3; D call uncertain. Germline values: CDR1 SGHNT, CDR2 YYREEE (reference sequence). This CDR3 is built from 13 residues. CDR3 in DNA: TGTGCCAGCAACTTGATGTCGGGAGATACGCAGTATTTT. Protein sequence: CASNLMSGDTQYF. The variable domain in full, with the rest retrieved from reference TRBV5-4 and TRBJ2-3, is ETGVTQSPTHLIKTRGQQVTLRCSSQSGHNTVSWYQQALGQGPQFIFQYYREEENGRGNFPPRFSGLQFPNYSSELNVNALELDDSALYLCASNLMSGDTQYFGPGTRLTVL.

V is TRBV2 and J is TRBJ1-1; a weak D match, TRBD1 (6 bases). CDR3 length: 15 amino acids. Trimming left V 2 bases short and J 7 bases short, with 17 bases between. CDR1 and CDR2 (germline): SNHLY, FYNNEI. CDR3: CASSESGTLRGEAFF. CDR3 in DNA: TGTGCCAGCAGTGAATCCGGGACACTCCGGGGTGAAGCTTTCTTT. Full variable domain (rest looked up from reference TRBV2 and TRBJ1-1): EPEVTQTPSHQVTQMGQEVILRCVPISNHLYFYWYRQILGQKVEFLVSFYNNEISEKSEIFDDQFSVERPDGSNFTLKIRSTKLEDSAMYFCASSESGTLRGEAFFGQGTRLTVV.

This clone came up once. The chain combines TRBV13 with TRBJ1-1, with 7 bases identical to TRBD1. After removal of 3 bases from V and 5 bases from J, the junction contained 6 bases not matched to a gene. The CDR3 consists of 14 residues. Germline V gene lookup returns CDR1 PRHDT and CDR2 FYEKMQ (reference sequence). CDR3 sequence: CASSLRQGGTEAFF. The CDR3 nucleotides read TGTGCCAGCAGCTTGCGACAGGGTGGGACTGAAGCTTTCTTT. The variable domain in full, with the rest retrieved from reference TRBV13 and TRBJ1-1, is AAGVIQSPRHLIKEKRETATLKCYPIPRHDTVYWYQQGPGQDPQFLISFYEKMQSDKGSIPDRFSAQQFSDYHSELNMSSLELGDSALYFCASSLRQGGTEAFFGQGTRLTVV.

V is TRBV4-2 and J is TRBJ1-4; the D is unclear. The CDR3 spans 15 residues. Germline V gene data show CDR1 as LGHNA and CDR2 as YNFKEQ. Trimming cost V 0 bases and J 8 bases, with 13 bases left between them. This CDR3 is CASSQDSPEGEKLFF. In DNA form, the CDR3 reads TGTGCCAGCAGCCAAGATAGCCCAGAGGGCGAAAAACTGTTTTTT.

This clone was recorded only once. The CDR3: CASSLSGAGGVYGYTF. In DNA, the CDR3 is TGTGCCAGCAGCTTATCGGGGGCGGGGGGTGTCTATGGCTACACCTTC. The V and J genes are TRBV7-9 and TRBJ1-2; possible D gene TRBD1, 6 bases. This CDR3 has 16 amino acids. Trimming took 2 bases from V and 4 from J, leaving 17 bases between them. CDR1 SEHNR and CDR2 FQNEAQ come from the germline V gene (reference sequence).

The V call is TRBV15, the J call TRBJ2-3; D is uncertain. The CDR3 consists of 16 residues. Germline lookup yields CDR1 LNHNV and CDR2 YYDKDF (reference sequence). V lost 1 base to trimming and J lost 2 bases, with 13 bases between them. Here the CDR3 DNA reads TGTGCCACCAGCAGAGGTCAGCAGGCATTCACAGATACGCAGTATTTT. It encodes CATSRGQQAFTDTQYF.

CDR3 coding DNA: TGCGCCAGCAGCCCCCTCAGGGATCTCTACAATGAGCAGTTCTTC. This codes for CASSPLRDLYNEQFF. The chain links TRBV4-1 to TRBJ2-1, with D maybe TRBD1 (5 bases). V lost 4 bases and J 3 bases, leaving 13 bases between the germline ends. The germline gives CDR1 MGHRA, CDR2 YSYEKL. This CDR3 is 15 amino acids long.

This rearrangement joins TRBV5-6 to TRBJ1-2; no definite D call. Trimming removed 4 bases from V and 4 bases from J, with 17 bases in between. The CDR3 runs to 15 residues. The germline gives CDR1 SGHDT, CDR2 YYEEEE. CDR3 sequence reads: CASSRTPGLVYGYTF. The CDR3 nucleotides read TGTGCCAGCAGCCGGACGCCCGGACTTGTCTATGGCTACACCTTC.